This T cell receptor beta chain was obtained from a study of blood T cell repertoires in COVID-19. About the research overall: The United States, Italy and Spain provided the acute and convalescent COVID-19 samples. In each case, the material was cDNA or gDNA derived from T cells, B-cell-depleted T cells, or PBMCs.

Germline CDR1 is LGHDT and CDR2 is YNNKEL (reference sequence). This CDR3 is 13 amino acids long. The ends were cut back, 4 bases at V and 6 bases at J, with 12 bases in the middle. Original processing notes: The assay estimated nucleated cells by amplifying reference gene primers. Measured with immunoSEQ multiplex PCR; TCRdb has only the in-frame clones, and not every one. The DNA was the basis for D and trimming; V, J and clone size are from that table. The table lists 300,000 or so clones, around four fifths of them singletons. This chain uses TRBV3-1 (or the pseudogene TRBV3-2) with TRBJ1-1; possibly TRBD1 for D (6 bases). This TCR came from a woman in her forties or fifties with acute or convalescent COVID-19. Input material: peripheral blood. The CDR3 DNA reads TGTGCCAGCAGCCTCAGGGAGGGGGCTGAAGCTTTCTTT. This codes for CASSLREGAEAFF.